This note documents a single TCR beta chain sequence. This sample was taken from a study of T cells after yellow fever vaccination. TCRdb called the 5' RACE reads again in MiXCR, with one record for every CDR3 protein. The data contain about 160,000 distinct CDR3 sequences, approximately 9.9% of them singletons. Sequencing was performed on CD8+ T cells sorted from PBMCs, taken 45 days after the yellow fever booster vaccination. The origin of this receptor is a young man who received the YFV17D yellow fever vaccine.

The CDR3 nucleotides are TGTGCCAGCACCTCAGAGTACAATGAGCAGTTCTTC. It codes for CASTSEYNEQFF. The chain couples TRBV27 to TRBJ2-1; D unresolved. V lost 7 bases and J 4 bases, leaving 8 bases between the germline ends. The CDR3 contains 12 residues. Germline lookup yields CDR1 MNHEY and CDR2 SMNVEV (reference sequence).